A selection of T cell receptor beta chains follows, all from one sample in a study of shared T cell receptors in the human thymus. The data were produced by immunoSEQ multiplex PCR, yet TCRdb's version contains in-frame clones alone and is incomplete. Found here are hundreds of thousands of clones, about 89% of them singletons; the top ten hold approximately 0.0097%. These same records also appear under a second study, on human thymus T cells.

Sequencing used thymocytes. The receptors originated from a boy under three years old with a congenital heart defect. The CDR3 runs from the conserved cysteine through the conserved F or W. Each record gives: V gene, J gene, D gene, clone size, CDR3 protein, CDR3 DNA. D genes are given only for firm matches. Not all rows give a size; the values are once, few, many and, for expanded clones, a class.

v_gene: TRBV4-3; j_gene: TRBJ2-7; d_gene: TRBD2; abundance: -; CDR3aa: CASSAGTSLSPPSYEQYF; CDR3nt: TGCGCCAGCAGCGCCGGGACTAGCCTCTCCCCCCCCTCCTACGAGCAGTACTTC
v_gene: TRBV9; j_gene: TRBJ1-1; d_gene: TRBD1; abundance: -; CDR3aa: CASSPRTGNTEAFF; CDR3nt: TGTGCCAGCAGCCCACGGACAGGGAACACTGAAGCTTTCTTT
v_gene: TRBV4-3; j_gene: TRBJ1-2; d_gene: -; abundance: -; CDR3aa: CASSQVYSPNYGYTF; CDR3nt: TGCGCCAGCAGCCAAGTTTACTCCCCTAACTATGGCTACACCTTC
v_gene: TRBV12-5; j_gene: TRBJ1-4; d_gene: -; abundance: -; CDR3aa: CASGSARGPQNEKLFF; CDR3nt: TGTGCTAGTGGTTCTGCCAGGGGTCCACAGAATGAAAAACTGTTTTTT
v_gene: TRBV5-6; j_gene: TRBJ2-1; d_gene: TRBD2; abundance: -; CDR3aa: CASSLESGGPYNEQFF; CDR3nt: TGTGCCAGCAGCTTGGAGAGCGGGGGGCCTTACAATGAGCAGTTCTTC
v_gene: TRBV19; j_gene: TRBJ2-2; d_gene: -; abundance: -; CDR3aa: CASRTATGELFF; CDR3nt: TGTGCCAGTCGGACAGCAACCGGGGAGCTGTTTTTT
v_gene: TRBV28; j_gene: TRBJ1-5; d_gene: TRBD1; abundance: -; CDR3aa: CASSFFDRGNQPQHF; CDR3nt: TGTGCCAGCAGTTTTTTCGACAGGGGTAATCAGCCCCAGCATTTT
v_gene: TRBV28; j_gene: TRBJ2-7; d_gene: -; abundance: -; CDR3aa: CASSLFASCFDLYEQYF; CDR3nt: TGTGCCAGCAGTTTATTCGCTAGTTGTTTTGACCTTTACGAGCAGTACTTC
v_gene: TRBV28; j_gene: TRBJ2-3; d_gene: -; abundance: -; CDR3aa: CATSGGTDTQYF; CDR3nt: TGTGCCACATCGGGGGGCACAGATACGCAGTATTTT
v_gene: TRBV4-1; j_gene: TRBJ2-7; d_gene: -; abundance: -; CDR3aa: CASSPKSGNEQYF; CDR3nt: TGCGCCAGCAGCCCAAAGTCAGGGAACGAGCAGTACTTC
v_gene: TRBV7-9; j_gene: TRBJ2-1; d_gene: -; abundance: -; CDR3aa: CASSPLAWSSYNEQFF; CDR3nt: TGTGCCAGCAGCCCCCTAGCGTGGAGCTCCTACAATGAGCAGTTCTTC
v_gene: TRBV5-4; j_gene: TRBJ2-1; d_gene: TRBD2; abundance: -; CDR3aa: CASRAPGTSGSYSYNEQFF; CDR3nt: TGTGCCAGCAGGGCTCCCGGGACTAGCGGGAGTTACTCCTACAATGAGCAGTTCTTC
v_gene: TRBV7-8; j_gene: TRBJ2-7; d_gene: -; abundance: -; CDR3aa: CASSLERTQGCEQYF; CDR3nt: TGTGCCAGCAGCTTAGAGAGGACTCAAGGTTGCGAGCAGTACTTC
v_gene: TRBV7-9; j_gene: TRBJ2-2; d_gene: TRBD1; abundance: -; CDR3aa: CASINGQGITGELFF; CDR3nt: TGTGCCAGCATCAACGGACAGGGTATCACCGGGGAGCTGTTTTTT
v_gene: TRBV5-8; j_gene: TRBJ1-6; d_gene: TRBD1; abundance: few; CDR3aa: CASSSSRDRGLDSNSPLHF; CDR3nt: TGTGCCAGCAGCTCCTCCCGGGACAGGGGGCTTGATAGTAATTCACCCCTCCACTTT
v_gene: TRBV9; j_gene: TRBJ1-2; d_gene: -; abundance: -; CDR3aa: CASSVGEGNYGYTF; CDR3nt: TGTGCCAGCAGCGTAGGTGAGGGAAACTATGGCTACACCTTC
v_gene: TRBV21-1; j_gene: TRBJ2-7; d_gene: -; abundance: -; CDR3aa: CASTKRAPAYEQYF; CDR3nt: TGTGCCAGCACCAAGCGGGCCCCGGCCTACGAGCAGTACTTC
v_gene: TRBV6-5; j_gene: TRBJ2-3; d_gene: TRBD1; abundance: -; CDR3aa: CASSPTGVPTDTQYF; CDR3nt: TGTGCCAGCAGCCCGACAGGGGTTCCCACAGATACGCAGTATTTT
v_gene: TRBV9; j_gene: TRBJ1-6; d_gene: -; abundance: -; CDR3aa: CASTAGGPLHF; CDR3nt: TGTGCCAGCACAGCCGGGGGACCCCTCCACTTT
v_gene: TRBV28; j_gene: TRBJ2-1; d_gene: TRBD1; abundance: once; CDR3aa: CASREWDRGRINEQFF; CDR3nt: TGTGCCAGCAGAGAATGGGACAGGGGGCGCATCAATGAGCAGTTCTTC
v_gene: TRBV28; j_gene: TRBJ2-3; d_gene: -; abundance: few; CDR3aa: CASSLVRASTDTQYF; CDR3nt: TGTGCCAGCAGTTTAGTCAGGGCTAGCACAGATACGCAGTATTTT
v_gene: TRBV15; j_gene: TRBJ1-5; d_gene: -; abundance: -; CDR3aa: CATSSVLGSPSNQPQHF; CDR3nt: TGTGCCACCAGCAGTGTTCTCGGGTCTCCTAGCAATCAGCCCCAGCATTTT
v_gene: TRBV4-1; j_gene: TRBJ2-1; d_gene: -; abundance: -; CDR3aa: CASSQDGPNQTESSYNEQFF; CDR3nt: TGCGCCAGCAGCCAAGATGGGCCTAACCAGACAGAGAGCTCCTACAATGAGCAGTTCTTC
v_gene: TRBV4-3; j_gene: TRBJ1-4; d_gene: TRBD1; abundance: -; CDR3aa: CASSRRGTGEPTNEKLFF; CDR3nt: TGCGCCAGCAGCCGGAGGGGGACAGGAGAACCAACTAATGAAAAACTGTTTTTT
v_gene: TRBV28; j_gene: TRBJ1-5; d_gene: TRBD1; abundance: -; CDR3aa: CASSLDRERGNQPQHF; CDR3nt: TGTGCCAGCAGTCTCGACAGGGAAAGGGGCAATCAGCCCCAGCATTTT
v_gene: TRBV4-1; j_gene: TRBJ1-6; d_gene: -; abundance: once; CDR3aa: CASSQEGGQGFSYNSPLHF; CDR3nt: TGCGCCAGCAGCCAAGAGGGGGGGCAAGGTTTCTCCTATAATTCACCCCTCCACTTT
v_gene: TRBV7-9; j_gene: TRBJ2-7; d_gene: TRBD1; abundance: -; CDR3aa: CASSLGKTGWAYEQYF; CDR3nt: TGTGCCAGCAGCTTAGGAAAGACAGGGTGGGCCTACGAGCAGTACTTC